The text below deals with one T cell receptor (beta chain). As yet, its antigen is unknown. This sample was taken from a study of T cell responses to AZD1222 COVID-19 vaccine. The overall study: Second-dose timings of about 4 or about 12 weeks were pooled.

Whole-study results and caveats: None of the repertoires were sampled until the peak T cell response had passed.

TCRdb's table, derived via immunoSEQ multiplex PCR, lists solely in-frame clones and lacks some. The table shows 110,000 to 150,000 clones, with approximately 94% occurring only once. The CDR3 runs 15 residues. Germline CDR1 is LGHDT and CDR2 is YNNKEL (reference sequence). The V segment lost 1 base and the J segment 4 bases; nucleotides outside the gene matches: 2. The chain uses TRBV3-1 (or the pseudogene TRBV3-2) and TRBJ1-5, with 9 bases that match TRBD1. The source is an adult in good health. The input for sequencing was peripheral blood, taken on day 0 of AZD1222 vaccination. DNA for the CDR3: TGTGCCAGCAGCCAAGGGACAGGGGCTAATCAGCCCCAGCATTTT. Its protein is CASSQGTGANQPQHF.